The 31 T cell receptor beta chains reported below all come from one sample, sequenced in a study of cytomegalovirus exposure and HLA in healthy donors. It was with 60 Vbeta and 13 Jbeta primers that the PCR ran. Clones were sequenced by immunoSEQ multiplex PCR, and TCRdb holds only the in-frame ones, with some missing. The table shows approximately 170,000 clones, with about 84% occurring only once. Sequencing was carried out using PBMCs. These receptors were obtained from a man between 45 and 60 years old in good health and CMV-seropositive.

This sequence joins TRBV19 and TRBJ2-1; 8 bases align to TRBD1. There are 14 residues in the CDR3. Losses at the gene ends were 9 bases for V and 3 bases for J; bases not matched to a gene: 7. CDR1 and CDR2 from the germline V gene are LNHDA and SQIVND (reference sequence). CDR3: CASQGAINYNEQFF. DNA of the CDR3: TGTGCCAGCCAGGGGGCAATCAACTACAATGAGCAGTTCTTC.

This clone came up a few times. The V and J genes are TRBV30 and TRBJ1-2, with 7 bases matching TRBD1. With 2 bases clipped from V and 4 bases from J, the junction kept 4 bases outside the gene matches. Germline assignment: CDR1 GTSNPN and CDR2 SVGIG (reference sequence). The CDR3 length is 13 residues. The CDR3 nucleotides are TGTGCCTGGAGTATACAGGGGTTCTATGGCTACACCTTC. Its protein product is CAWSIQGFYGYTF. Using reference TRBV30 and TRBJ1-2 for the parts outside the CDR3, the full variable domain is SQTIHQWPATLVQPVGSPLSLECTVEGTSNPNLYWYRQAAGRGLQLLFYSVGIGQISSEVPQNLSASRPQDRQFILSSKKLLLSDSGFYLCAWSIQGFYGYTFGSGTRLTVV.

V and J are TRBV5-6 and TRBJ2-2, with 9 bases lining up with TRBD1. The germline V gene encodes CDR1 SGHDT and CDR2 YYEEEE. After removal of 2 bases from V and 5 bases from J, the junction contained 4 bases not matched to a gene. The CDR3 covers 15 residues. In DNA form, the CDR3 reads TGTGCCAGCAGCTTCCGGGACAGGGTGACCGGGGAGCTGTTTTTT. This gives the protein CASSFRDRVTGELFF.

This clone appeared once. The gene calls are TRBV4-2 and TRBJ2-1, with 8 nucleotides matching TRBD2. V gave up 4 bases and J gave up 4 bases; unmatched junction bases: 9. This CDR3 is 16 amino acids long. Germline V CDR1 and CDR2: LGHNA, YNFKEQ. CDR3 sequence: CASSRQLSGSYNEQFF. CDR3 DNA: TGTGCCAGCAGCCGCCAACTCAGCGGGAGTTACAATGAGCAGTTCTTC.

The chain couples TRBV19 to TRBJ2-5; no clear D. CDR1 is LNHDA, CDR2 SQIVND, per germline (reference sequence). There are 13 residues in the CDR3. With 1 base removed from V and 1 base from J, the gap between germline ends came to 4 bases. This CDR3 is CASSIVVQETQYF. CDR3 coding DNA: TGTGCCAGTAGTATAGTAGTCCAAGAGACCCAGTACTTC.

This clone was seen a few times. CDR3 sequence reads: CASSFVTGGVYGYTF. For the CDR3, the DNA is TGTGCCAGCAGCTTTGTCACAGGGGGCGTGTATGGCTACACCTTC. This chain links TRBV7-2 with TRBJ1-2; 9 bases agree with TRBD1. Unmatched junction bases numbered 7, after V lost 3 bases and J lost 5 bases. The CDR3 runs to 15 residues. Germline V lookup: CDR1 SGHTA, CDR2 FQGNSA.

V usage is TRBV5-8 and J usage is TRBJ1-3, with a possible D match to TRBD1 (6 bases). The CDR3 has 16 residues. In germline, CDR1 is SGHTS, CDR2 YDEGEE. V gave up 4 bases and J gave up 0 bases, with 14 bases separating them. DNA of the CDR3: TGTGCCAGCAGCACGTTCAGGGGTACCTCTGGAAACACCATATATTTT. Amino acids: CASSTFRGTSGNTIYF.

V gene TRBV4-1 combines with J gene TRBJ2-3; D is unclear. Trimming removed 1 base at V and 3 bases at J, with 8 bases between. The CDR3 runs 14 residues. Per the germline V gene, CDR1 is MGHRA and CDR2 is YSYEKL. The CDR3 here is CASSQGTGTDTQYF. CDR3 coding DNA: TGCGCCAGCAGCCAAGGAACGGGTACAGATACGCAGTATTTT.

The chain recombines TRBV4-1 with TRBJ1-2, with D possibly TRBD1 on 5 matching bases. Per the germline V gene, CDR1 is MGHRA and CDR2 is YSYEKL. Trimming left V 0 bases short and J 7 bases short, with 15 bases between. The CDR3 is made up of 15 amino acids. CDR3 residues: CASSQDPQGTSGYTF. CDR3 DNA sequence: TGCGCCAGCAGCCAAGATCCCCAGGGTACCAGTGGCTACACCTTC.

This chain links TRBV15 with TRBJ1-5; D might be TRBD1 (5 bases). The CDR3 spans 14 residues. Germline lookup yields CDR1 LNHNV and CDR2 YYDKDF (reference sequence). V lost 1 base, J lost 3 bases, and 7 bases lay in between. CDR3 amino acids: CATSRGGFNQPQHF. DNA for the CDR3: TGTGCCACCAGCAGAGGGGGCTTCAATCAGCCCCAGCATTTT.

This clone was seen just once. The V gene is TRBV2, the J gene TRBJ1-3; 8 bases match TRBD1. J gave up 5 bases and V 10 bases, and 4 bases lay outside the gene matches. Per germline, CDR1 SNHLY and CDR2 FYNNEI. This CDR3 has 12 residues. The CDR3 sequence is CATQGARNTIYF. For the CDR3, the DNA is TGTGCCACTCAGGGGGCTCGAAACACCATATATTTT.

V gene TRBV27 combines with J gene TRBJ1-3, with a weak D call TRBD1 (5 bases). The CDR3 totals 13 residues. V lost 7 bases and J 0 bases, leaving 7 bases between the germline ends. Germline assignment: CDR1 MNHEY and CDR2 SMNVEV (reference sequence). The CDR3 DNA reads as TGTGCCAGCAAGGGGCTCTCTGGAAACACCATATATTTT. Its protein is CASKGLSGNTIYF.

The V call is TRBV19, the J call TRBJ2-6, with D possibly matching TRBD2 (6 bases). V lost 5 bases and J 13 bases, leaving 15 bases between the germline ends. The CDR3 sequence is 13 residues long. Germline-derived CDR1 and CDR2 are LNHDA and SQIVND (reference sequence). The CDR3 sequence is CASSREQPYVLTF. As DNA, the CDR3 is TGTGCCAGTAGTCGGGAGCAACCTTATGTCCTGACTTTC.

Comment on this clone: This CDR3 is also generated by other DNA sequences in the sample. The CDR3 nucleotides read TGCGCCAGCAGCTCACAGGGTTACGGCTACACCTTC. Its protein is CASSSQGYGYTF. The rearrangement joins TRBV5-1 to TRBJ1-2; D is possibly TRBD1 (6 bases). The germline gives CDR1 SGHRS, CDR2 YFSETQ. V was cut by 3 bases and J by 8 bases, with 11 bases left in between. This CDR3 contains 12 residues.

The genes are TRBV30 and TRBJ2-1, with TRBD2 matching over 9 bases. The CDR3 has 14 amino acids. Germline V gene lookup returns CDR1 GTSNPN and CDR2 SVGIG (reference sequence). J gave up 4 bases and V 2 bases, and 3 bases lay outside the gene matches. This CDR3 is CAWSRTSVYNEQFF. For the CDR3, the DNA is TGTGCCTGGAGTAGGACTAGCGTTTACAATGAGCAGTTCTTC.

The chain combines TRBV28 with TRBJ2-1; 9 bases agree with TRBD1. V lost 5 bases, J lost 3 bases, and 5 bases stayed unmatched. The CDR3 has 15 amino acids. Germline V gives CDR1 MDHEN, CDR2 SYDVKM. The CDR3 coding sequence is TGTGCCAGCAGTCATGACAGGGGGAACTACAATGAGCAGTTCTTC. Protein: CASSHDRGNYNEQFF.

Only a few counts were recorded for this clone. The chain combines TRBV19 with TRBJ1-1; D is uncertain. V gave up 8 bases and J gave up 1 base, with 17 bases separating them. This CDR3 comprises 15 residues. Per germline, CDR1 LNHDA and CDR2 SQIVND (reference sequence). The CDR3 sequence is CASGYDGVGNTEAFF. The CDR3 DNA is TGTGCCAGTGGATACGACGGGGTAGGGAACACTGAAGCTTTCTTT.

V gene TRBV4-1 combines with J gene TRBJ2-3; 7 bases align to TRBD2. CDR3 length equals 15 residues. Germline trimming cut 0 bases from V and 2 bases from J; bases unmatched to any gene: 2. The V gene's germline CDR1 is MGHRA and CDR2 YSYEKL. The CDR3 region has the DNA TGCGCCAGCAGCCAAGAGCTAGCGGCCACAGATACGCAGTATTTT. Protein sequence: CASSQELAATDTQYF.

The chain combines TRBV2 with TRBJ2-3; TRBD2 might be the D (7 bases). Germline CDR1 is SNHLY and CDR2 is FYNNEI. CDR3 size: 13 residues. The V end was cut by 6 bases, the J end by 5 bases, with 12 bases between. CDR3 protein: CASSPGGRDTQYF. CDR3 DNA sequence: TGTGCCAGCAGCCCGGGGGGCCGAGATACGCAGTATTTT.

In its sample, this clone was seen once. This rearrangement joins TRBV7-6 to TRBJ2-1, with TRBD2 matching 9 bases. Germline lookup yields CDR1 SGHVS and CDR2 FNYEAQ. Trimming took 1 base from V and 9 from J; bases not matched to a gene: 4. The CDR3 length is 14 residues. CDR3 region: CASSLGREGREQFF. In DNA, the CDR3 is TGTGCCAGCAGCTTAGGGCGGGAGGGCCGTGAGCAGTTCTTC.

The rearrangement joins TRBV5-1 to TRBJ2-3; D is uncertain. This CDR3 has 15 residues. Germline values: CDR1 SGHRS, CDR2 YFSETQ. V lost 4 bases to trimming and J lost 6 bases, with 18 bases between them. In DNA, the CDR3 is TGCGCCAGCAGCCCGCAACAGTATCAAGCTGATACGCAGTATTTT. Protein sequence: CASSPQQYQADTQYF.

The CDR3 DNA is TGTGCCAGCAGTTTTTTCGAGGAGGAGACGGCATACGAGCAGTACTTC. It specifies CASSFFEEETAYEQYF. This chain uses TRBV27 with TRBJ2-7; D is possibly TRBD2 (5 bases). The CDR3 totals 16 residues. Trimming removed 3 bases from V and 4 bases from J, with 19 bases in between. CDR1 is MNHEY and CDR2 is SMNVEV in the germline V gene (reference sequence).

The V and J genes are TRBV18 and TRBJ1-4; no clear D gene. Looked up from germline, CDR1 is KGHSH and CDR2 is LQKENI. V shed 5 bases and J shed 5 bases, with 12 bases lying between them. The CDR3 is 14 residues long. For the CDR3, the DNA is TGTGCCAGCTCAAGGAACAGCCTCAATGAAAAACTGTTTTTT. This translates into CASSRNSLNEKLFF.

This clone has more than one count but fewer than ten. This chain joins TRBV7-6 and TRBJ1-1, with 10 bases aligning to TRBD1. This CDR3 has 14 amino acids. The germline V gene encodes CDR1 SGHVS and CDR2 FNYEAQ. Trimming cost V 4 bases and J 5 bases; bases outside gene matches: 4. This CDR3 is CASSSGTGVTEAFF. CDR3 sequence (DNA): TGTGCCAGCAGCTCAGGGACAGGGGTAACTGAAGCTTTCTTT.

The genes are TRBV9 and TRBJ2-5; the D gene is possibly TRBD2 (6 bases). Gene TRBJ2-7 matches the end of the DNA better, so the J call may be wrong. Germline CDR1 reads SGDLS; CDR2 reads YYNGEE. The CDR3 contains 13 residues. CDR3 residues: CASSPGGVHEQYF. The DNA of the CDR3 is TGTGCCAGCAGCCCAGGCGGGGTCCACGAGCAGTACTTC.

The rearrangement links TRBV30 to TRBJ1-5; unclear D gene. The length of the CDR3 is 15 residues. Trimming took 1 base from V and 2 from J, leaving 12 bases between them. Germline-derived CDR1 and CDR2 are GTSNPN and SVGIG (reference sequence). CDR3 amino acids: CAWSGTHNGNQPQHF. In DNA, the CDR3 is TGTGCCTGGAGTGGAACACATAACGGCAATCAGCCCCAGCATTTT.

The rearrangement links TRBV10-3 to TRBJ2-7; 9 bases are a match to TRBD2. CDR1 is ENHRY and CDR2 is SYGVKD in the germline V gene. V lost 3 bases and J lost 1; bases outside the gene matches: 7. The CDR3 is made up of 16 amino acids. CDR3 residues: CAISDTGLAQSYEQYF. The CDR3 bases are TGTGCCATCAGTGATACCGGACTAGCGCAGTCCTACGAGCAGTACTTC.

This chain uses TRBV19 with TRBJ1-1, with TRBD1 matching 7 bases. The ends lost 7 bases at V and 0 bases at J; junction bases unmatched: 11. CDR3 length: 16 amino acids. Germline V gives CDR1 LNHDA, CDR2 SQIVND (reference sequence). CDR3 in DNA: TGTGCCAGTAACAAGGGGGACAGATTATTGAACACTGAAGCTTTCTTT. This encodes CASNKGDRLLNTEAFF.

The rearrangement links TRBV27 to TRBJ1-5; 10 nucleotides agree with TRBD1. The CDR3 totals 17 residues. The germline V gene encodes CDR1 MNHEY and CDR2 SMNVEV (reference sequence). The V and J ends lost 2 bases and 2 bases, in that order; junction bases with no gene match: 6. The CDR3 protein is CASSLIGTGVGNQPQHF. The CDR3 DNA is TGTGCCAGCAGTTTAATCGGGACAGGGGTTGGCAATCAGCCCCAGCATTTT.

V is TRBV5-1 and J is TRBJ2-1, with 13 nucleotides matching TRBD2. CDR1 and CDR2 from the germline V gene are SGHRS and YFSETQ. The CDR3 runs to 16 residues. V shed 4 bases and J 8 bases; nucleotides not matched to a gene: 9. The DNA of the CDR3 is TGCGCCAGCAGCCCACCCGGACTAGCGGGAGCATATGAGCAGTTCTTC. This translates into CASSPPGLAGAYEQFF.

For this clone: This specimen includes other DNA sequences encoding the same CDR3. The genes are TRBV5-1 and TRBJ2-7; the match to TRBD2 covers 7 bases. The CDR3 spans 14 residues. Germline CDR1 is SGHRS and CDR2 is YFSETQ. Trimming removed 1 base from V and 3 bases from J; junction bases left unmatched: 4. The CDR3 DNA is TGCGCCAGCAGCTTGCCGGGGGGAAGCTACGAGCAGTACTTC. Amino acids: CASSLPGGSYEQYF. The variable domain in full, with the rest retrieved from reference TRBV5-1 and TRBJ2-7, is KAGVTQTPRYLIKTRGQQVTLSCSPISGHRSVSWYQQTPGQGLQFLFEYFSETQRNKGNFPGRFSGRQFSNSRSEMNVSTLELGDSALYLCASSLPGGSYEQYFGPGTRLTVT.